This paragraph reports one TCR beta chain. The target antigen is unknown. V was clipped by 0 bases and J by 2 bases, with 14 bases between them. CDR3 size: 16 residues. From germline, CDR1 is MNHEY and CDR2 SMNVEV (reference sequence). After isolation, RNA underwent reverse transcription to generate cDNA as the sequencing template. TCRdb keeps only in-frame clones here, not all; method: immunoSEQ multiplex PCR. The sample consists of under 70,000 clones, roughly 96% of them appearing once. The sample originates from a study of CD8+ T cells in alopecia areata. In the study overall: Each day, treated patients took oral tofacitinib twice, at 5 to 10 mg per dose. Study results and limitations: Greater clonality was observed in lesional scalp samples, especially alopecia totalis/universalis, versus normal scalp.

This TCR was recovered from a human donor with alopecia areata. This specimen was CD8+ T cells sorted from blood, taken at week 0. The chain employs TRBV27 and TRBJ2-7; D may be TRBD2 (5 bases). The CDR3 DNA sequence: TGTGCCAGCAGTTTATCCCTAGGGAGCAGCCCCTACGAGCAGTACTTC. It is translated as CASSLSLGSSPYEQYF.